Included here is one T cell receptor beta chain sequence, with context. The data originate from a study of blood T cell repertoires in COVID-19. Study overall: T cells, B-cell-depleted T cells, or PBMCs provided the cDNA or gDNA that served as material.

Per the study methods: Amplification from reference gene primers served as the basis for estimated nucleated cell counts. Clones were read by immunoSEQ multiplex PCR, and TCRdb kept only the in-frame ones, dropping some. V, J and clone size were drawn from that table, and D and trimming were deduced from the DNA. The table records roughly 170,000 clones, roughly 70% of them present only once. The CDR3 has 14 residues. The V and J ends lost 2 bases and 5 bases respectively, with 11 bases between them. Germline CDR1 and CDR2: SGHRS and YFSETQ. The clonotype comes from a woman aged 80 or over with acute or convalescent COVID-19. The chain links TRBV5-1 to TRBJ2-1, with D unresolved. The sample consisted of peripheral blood. The CDR3 here is CASSLLPPNNEQFF. The CDR3 DNA reads TGCGCCAGCAGCTTACTTCCCCCAAACAATGAGCAGTTCTTC.